Below, 21 T cell receptor beta chains from the same sample are listed, as sequenced in a study of shared clonotypes between healthy human individuals. Clones were sequenced by immunoSEQ multiplex PCR, and TCRdb holds only the in-frame ones, with some missing. This sample yields around 500,000 clones, of which 79% are seen a single time; 12% belongs to the top ten. The material sequenced was PBMCs. Source of these receptors: a woman aged 40 to 49 in good health. Some clones in this sample may be carry-over from other donors' samples.

The chain employs TRBV21-1 and TRBJ1-1; the table calls TRBD1, which could not be checked here. TRBV21-1 counts as a pseudogene. The CDR3 contains 13 residues. This chain's CDR3 is CASSSGQVAEAFF. In DNA, the CDR3 is TGTGCCAGCAGTTCGGGACAGGTTGCTGAAGCTTTCTTT.

The gene calls are TRBV28 and TRBJ1-5; D call uncertain. CDR1 is MDHEN, CDR2 SYDVKM, per germline. The CDR3 length is 15 residues. Trimming took 5 bases from V and 2 from J, leaving 13 bases between them. The CDR3 here is CASSPPGWGNQPQHF. The DNA for the CDR3 is TGTGCCAGCAGTCCTCCGGGTTGGGGCAATCAGCCCCAGCATTTT.

The chain links TRBV29-1 to TRBJ1-6, with a tentative D call TRBD1 (5 bases). The CDR3 loop spans 12 amino acids. Germline CDR1 is SQVTM and CDR2 is ANQGSEA. The V end lost 5 bases, the J end lost 10 bases, and 12 bases lay between the germline ends. In DNA form, the CDR3 reads TGCAGCGTTTCCGCCAAGGGGTCACCCCTCCACTTT. Its protein is CSVSAKGSPLHF.

The genes are TRBV7-3 and TRBJ2-1; 9 bases agree with TRBD1. CDR3 length equals 13 residues. Trimming removed 5 bases from V and 7 bases from J; junction bases left unmatched: 3. CDR1 is SGHTA, CDR2 FQGTGA, per germline. CDR3 nucleotides: TGTGCCAGCAGCACACAGGGGGCGAATGAGCAGTTCTTC. It codes for CASSTQGANEQFF.

The chain employs TRBV30 and TRBJ2-7; D possibly corresponds to TRBD1 (5 bases). CDR1 and CDR2 from the germline V gene are GTSNPN and SVGIG (reference sequence). V was trimmed by 4 bases and J by 1 base, leaving 14 bases between them. There are 14 residues in the CDR3. CDR3 sequence reads: CAWKAGLLSYEQYF. As DNA, the CDR3 is TGTGCCTGGAAAGCAGGGCTCCTTTCCTACGAGCAGTACTTC. The full variable domain, in which reference TRBV30 and TRBJ2-7 provide the parts outside the CDR3, is SQTIHQWPATLVQPVGSPLSLECTVEGTSNPNLYWYRQAAGRGLQLLFYSVGIGQISSEVPQNLSASRPQDRQFILSSKKLLLSDSGFYLCAWKAGLLSYEQYFGPGTRLTVT.

There are a few counts of this clone. The chain combines TRBV5-4 with TRBJ2-7; 8 nucleotides line up with TRBD2. The germline V gene has CDR1 SGHNT and CDR2 YYREEE (reference sequence). The CDR3 spans 16 residues. V shed 5 bases and J 1 base; nucleotides not matched to a gene: 11. The CDR3 protein is CASSLPGTRLSYEQYF. CDR3 nucleotides: TGTGCCAGCAGTTTACCCGGGACTAGACTGTCCTACGAGCAGTACTTC.

J is TRBJ2-1 and V is TRBV5-4, with 9 bases lining up with TRBD1. With V trimmed by 5 bases and J by 3 bases, 6 bases remained unmatched. Germline CDR1 and CDR2: SGHNT and YYREEE (reference sequence). This CDR3 comprises 15 residues. The DNA for the CDR3 is TGTGCCAGCAGTTCGGGACAGGGAGACTACAATGAGCAGTTCTTC. This codes for CASSSGQGDYNEQFF.

About this clone itself: This CDR3 is also generated by other DNA sequences in the sample. The J gene is TRBJ1-1, the V gene TRBV5-1; 9 bases map to TRBD1. Germline lookup yields CDR1 SGHRS and CDR2 YFSETQ. Germline trimming cut 0 bases from V and 5 bases from J; bases unmatched to any gene: 5. This CDR3 contains 15 residues. The CDR3 DNA follows: TGCGCCAGCAGCTTGGATGGACAGGGGAATACTGAAGCTTTCTTT. Translation gives CASSLDGQGNTEAFF.

This clone was seen only once. The chain combines TRBV11-2 with TRBJ1-1; D perhaps matches TRBD1 (5 bases). This CDR3 has 15 amino acids. V shed 3 bases and J shed 2 bases, with 13 bases lying between them. Per germline, CDR1 SGHAT and CDR2 FQNNGV. CDR3 in DNA: TGTGCCAGCAGCTTTACCGGGGACGGAAACACTGAAGCTTTCTTT. Translating gives CASSFTGDGNTEAFF.

This clone has only one observation. The chain couples TRBV27 to TRBJ1-1; a weak D match, TRBD1 (6 bases). Per germline, CDR1 MNHEY and CDR2 SMNVEV (reference sequence). The CDR3 sequence is 14 residues long. Trimming removed 3 bases at V and 0 bases at J, with 8 bases between. The CDR3: CASSLGTLNTEAFF. CDR3 nucleotides: TGTGCCAGCAGTTTGGGGACATTGAACACTGAAGCTTTCTTT.

This clone has a handful of counts. CDR3 sequence: CASSLGRGTEAFF. The CDR3 DNA follows: TGCGCCAGCAGTCTCGGACGTGGCACTGAAGCTTTCTTT. This chain connects TRBV10-1 to TRBJ1-1; D not certain. Germline-derived CDR1 and CDR2 are WNHNN and SYGVQD (reference sequence). This CDR3 region has 13 residues. V was shortened by 5 bases and J by 4 bases, with 11 bases between the two germline ends.

This chain connects TRBV10-1 to TRBJ2-1; D gene unclear. This CDR3 is built from 13 residues. Deletions cut 2 bases from V and 4 bases from J, with 6 bases between. CDR1 is WNHNN, CDR2 SYGVQD, per germline (reference sequence). For the CDR3, the DNA is TGCGCCAGCAGTGAGGACCATTACAATGAGCAGTTCTTC. It is translated as CASSEDHYNEQFF.

The chain combines TRBV4-1 with TRBJ2-3; the D is unclear. The germline CDR1 and CDR2 sequences are MGHRA and YSYEKL. Trimming took 4 bases from V and 1 from J, leaving 9 bases between them. The length of the CDR3 is 14 residues. The CDR3 spells CASSLLGGTDTQYF. As DNA, the CDR3 is TGCGCCAGCAGCCTTCTCGGTGGCACAGATACGCAGTATTTT.

Here the CDR3 reads CASSIPGQAANYGYTF. CDR3 DNA sequence: TGTGCCAGTAGTATCCCCGGACAGGCAGCTAACTATGGCTACACCTTC. The chain joins TRBV19 to TRBJ1-2; the match to TRBD1 covers 7 bases. CDR3 length equals 16 residues. After removal of 3 bases from V and 0 bases from J, the junction contained 7 bases not matched to a gene. The germline CDR1 and CDR2 sequences are LNHDA and SQIVND (reference sequence).

The chain uses TRBV5-1 and TRBJ2-3, with a weak D call TRBD2 (5 bases). V was pared by 0 bases and J by 5 bases, with 13 bases between. CDR1 SGHRS and CDR2 YFSETQ come from the germline V gene. The CDR3 has 15 residues. Here the CDR3 DNA reads TGCGCCAGCAGCTTGGGACACGACGGGGTAGATACGCAGTATTTT. Translating it yields CASSLGHDGVDTQYF.

The DNA for the CDR3 is TGCGCCAGCAGTGATGGCGGACGCTCTGGAAACACCATATATTTT. Its protein product is CASSDGGRSGNTIYF. This chain joins TRBV10-2 and TRBJ1-3, with unresolved D. CDR1 and CDR2 (germline): WSHSY, SAAADI. The CDR3 has 15 amino acids. Trimming removed 3 bases at V and 0 bases at J, with 9 bases between.

This clone was seen a handful of times. The rearrangement links TRBV19 to TRBJ2-5, with D tentatively TRBD1 (6 bases). The CDR3 is 13 residues long. Trimming shortened V by 3 bases and J by 5 bases, and 10 bases separated the two germline ends. The V gene's germline CDR1 is LNHDA and CDR2 SQIVND (reference sequence). DNA of the CDR3: TGTGCCAGTAGTATCGCTAGGGGGGAGACCCAGTACTTC. Protein: CASSIARGETQYF.

This chain connects TRBV27 to TRBJ1-2, with D perhaps TRBD1 (6 bases). The CDR3 has 13 amino acids. Trimming pared 5 bases from V and 4 bases from J, leaving 11 bases between. Germline values: CDR1 MNHEY, CDR2 SMNVEV (reference sequence). The CDR3 region has the DNA TGTGCCAGCAGTCCGGGGGCTCCCTATGGCTACACCTTC. Protein product: CASSPGAPYGYTF.

This chain joins TRBV19 and TRBJ1-5, with D possibly matching TRBD1 (6 bases). CDR1 and CDR2 from the germline V gene are LNHDA and SQIVND (reference sequence). V was clipped by 7 bases and J by 2 bases, with 18 bases between them. This CDR3 has 16 residues. CDR3 loop: CASTGLSQGGNQPQHF. CDR3 in DNA: TGTGCCAGTACTGGGTTGTCACAGGGAGGCAATCAGCCCCAGCATTTT.

This clone was observed a handful of times. This chain connects TRBV6-4 to TRBJ2-2, with D unclear. The CDR3 length is 13 residues. The ends were cut back, 5 bases at V and 7 bases at J, with 11 bases in the middle. From germline, CDR1 is MRHNA and CDR2 SNTAGT. The CDR3 region has the DNA TGTGCCAGCAGTCCAACTGAGGTCGGGGAGCTGTTTTTT. It encodes CASSPTEVGELFF.

The chain employs TRBV5-1 and TRBJ2-3, with TRBD2 as a possible D gene (5 bases). Between the trimmed V and J ends, which lost 0 bases and 0 bases, there was a span of 14 bases. In germline, CDR1 is SGHRS, CDR2 YFSETQ. The CDR3 is made up of 17 amino acids. CDR3 nucleotides: TGCGCCAGCAGCTTGGCTCCAAGCGGACCTAGCACAGATACGCAGTATTTT. It specifies CASSLAPSGPSTDTQYF.